This T cell receptor beta chain was retrieved from a study of T cell responses to AZD1222 COVID-19 vaccine. About this clone: Its antigen remains unknown.

Assay used: immunoSEQ multiplex PCR; TCRdb lists only in-frame clones, some missing. The data show about 160,000 clones, 75% to 95% seen once. Study-wide findings and caveats: Unmutated regions of variants are reportedly targeted by nearly half of spike-specific TCRs. Repertoires in all cases were sampled only once the peak T cell response had passed.

This receptor was identified in an adult in good health. The source material was peripheral blood, sampled on day 0 of AZD1222 vaccination.

Here the CDR3 DNA reads TGTGCCAGCAGCTTAAATGTCGGGTCGGGTGGGGGAGACGCTGAAGCTTTCTTT. This encodes CASSLNVGSGGGDAEAFF. This chain uses TRBV7-3 with TRBJ1-1; D is possibly TRBD1 (5 bases). CDR1 SGHTA and CDR2 FQGTGA come from the germline V gene. The CDR3 length is 18 residues. Between the trimmed V and J ends, which lost 1 base and 6 bases, there was a span of 24 bases.